Following are 2 T cell receptor beta chains from one sample sequenced in a study of control samples from healthy donors and cancer patients. Sequenced by immunoSEQ multiplex PCR; TCRdb stores in-frame clones only, minus some. The sample yields 90,000 to 150,000 clones, approximately 89% seen once. The material sequenced was blood. These receptors all stem from a woman between 18 and 30 years old in good health.

This chain uses TRBV27 with TRBJ2-3; 7 bases map to TRBD2. The CDR3 is 13 amino acids. After removal of 7 bases from V and 1 base from J, the junction contained 2 bases not matched to a gene. The germline V gene encodes CDR1 MNHEY and CDR2 SMNVEV (reference sequence). The CDR3 DNA follows: TGTGCCAGCATCCTAGCGGGCACAGATACGCAGTATTTT. Its protein product is CASILAGTDTQYF.

V usage is TRBV19 and J usage is TRBJ1-1, with D tentatively TRBD1 (6 bases). The CDR3 sequence is 14 residues long. The ends were cut back, 7 bases at V and 5 bases at J, with 17 bases in the middle. Germline V gene sequence: CDR1 LNHDA, CDR2 SQIVND (reference sequence). Here the CDR3 reads CASTTRGSRTEAFF. DNA of the CDR3: TGTGCCAGTACGACTAGGGGGTCTAGAACTGAAGCTTTCTTT.